This T cell receptor beta chain was obtained from a study of Ad26.COV2.S vaccination and SARS-CoV-2 variants. Background on the study: The study gave Ad26.COV2.S intramuscularly, once or twice 56 days apart. General study points: Responses of spike-specific T cells (both CD8+ and CD4+) reportedly showed substantial breadth after vaccination. Breadth and depth estimates from TCRs may understate total T cell responses.

In regard to this clone: Its specificity is unknown.

Treatment denoted: about 20 received Ad26.COV2.S at low or high dose, single or two shots; several received placebo; per-sample allocation not given. Specimen acquisition occurred on day 63 following the initial vaccine or placebo injection. It was Wuhan-strain SARS-CoV-2 spike that the Ad26 vaccine vector expressed. The data were produced by immunoSEQ multiplex PCR, yet TCRdb's version contains in-frame clones alone and is incomplete. This sample has 410,000 or so clones, with around 92% found just once. After removal of 4 bases from V and 4 bases from J, the junction contained 2 bases not matched to a gene. Germline V CDR1 and CDR2: LGHDT, YNNKEL (reference sequence). This CDR3 is 13 amino acids long.

The material was peripheral blood, obtained in a trial of Ad26.COV2.S vaccine versus placebo. V gene TRBV3-1 (or the pseudogene TRBV3-2) combines with J gene TRBJ2-3; the match to TRBD1 covers 7 bases. This TCR came from a person between 18 and 65 years old who received the Ad26.COV2.S COVID-19 vaccine or a placebo. CDR3 sequence reads: CASSRQGADTQYF. The CDR3 bases are TGTGCCAGCAGCCGACAGGGTGCAGATACGCAGTATTTT.